This T cell receptor beta chain was sequenced for a study of T cell repertoires in cytomegalovirus infection. Study background: It was the public TCR beta signatures that indicated both CMV infection and matching HLA type.

Via MiXCR, TCRdb re-called the reads, giving one row per CDR3 protein. The sample lists a few hundred thousand distinct CDR3 sequences; approximately 26% were seen once. Points on this clonotype: The antigen is undetermined.

Findings and limits, study-wide: It was HLA-C-restricted CMV-specific TCR beta clonotypes that dominated the response ex vivo. Pooled public TCR beta family frequency picked out CMV carriers with the relevant HLA.

Sequencing was done on a sample of PBMCs. This clonotype was sampled from a human donor in good health (CMV status not recorded). Some clones in this sample may be carry-over from other donors' samples.

DNA for the CDR3: TGCAGTGCTAGAGCCGGGTTGGATCAGCCCCAGCATTTT. Amino acids: CSARAGLDQPQHF. The chain carries TRBV20-1 and TRBJ1-5; D remains unclear. The CDR3 length is 13 residues. Germline V lookup: CDR1 DFQATT, CDR2 SNEGSKA (reference sequence). The V gene lost 1 base and the J gene lost 5 bases, with 9 bases spanning the gap.